The 8 T cell receptor beta chains below come from one sample, sequenced in a study of identical twins' blood T cells. In TCRdb, the 5' RACE reads were re-called with MiXCR into one record per CDR3 protein. The profile covers fewer than 450,000 distinct CDR3 sequences, with about 28% appearing a single time and approximately 6.6% taken by the ten largest. Sequenced: PBMCs. The receptors were gathered from a woman between 18 and 55 years old in good health.

There are a few counts of this clonotype. This chain uses TRBV20-1 with TRBJ2-2, with 11 bases aligning to TRBD2. In germline, CDR1 is DFQATT, CDR2 SNEGSKA (reference sequence). The CDR3 has 15 residues. DNA of the CDR3: TGCATCGGAGCCGATAGCGGGAGGGCTGACGGGGAGCTGTTTTTT. Its translation is CIGADSGRADGELFF.

The chain has TRBV2 and TRBJ2-7; either TRBD1 or TRBD2 may fit D (5 bases each). Between the trimmed V and J ends, which lost 3 bases and 7 bases, there was a span of 13 bases. Germline loops: CDR1 SNHLY, CDR2 FYNNEI. This CDR3 comprises 13 residues. The CDR3 DNA follows: TGTGCCAGCAGTGACGGGACCCTTTTTGAGCAGTACTTC. As protein: CASSDGTLFEQYF.

With respect to this clonotype: A read error is possible here, since a much larger clone lies one base away. The chain couples TRBV4-1 to TRBJ1-3; D unclear. CDR1 is MGHRA, CDR2 YSYEKL, per germline. The CDR3 length is 17 residues. The V end was cut by 2 bases, the J end by 0 bases, with 14 bases between. DNA for the CDR3: TGCGCCAGCAGCCAAAGGGCAGAACAAGCCTCTGGAAACACCATATATTTT. Translating gives CASSQRAEQASGNTIYF.

This chain links TRBV19 with TRBJ1-1, with TRBD1 as a possible D gene (5 bases). The CDR3 runs to 15 residues. The V end was cut by 8 bases, the J end by 5 bases, with 21 bases between. The germline V gene encodes CDR1 LNHDA and CDR2 SQIVND (reference sequence). CDR3 sequence: CASFESPSGGTEAFF. The CDR3 DNA sequence: TGTGCCAGTTTTGAATCACCTTCTGGGGGGACTGAAGCTTTCTTT.

This clonotype was recorded many times. The chain combines TRBV29-1 with TRBJ1-3; weak D call: TRBD1 (5 bases). Trimming left V 4 bases short and J 0 bases short, with 10 bases between. Per the germline V gene, CDR1 is SQVTM and CDR2 is ANQGSEA. The length of the CDR3 is 14 residues. The DNA of the CDR3 is TGCAGCGTTGGGGATACAGGCTCTGGAAACACCATATATTTT. Translating gives CSVGDTGSGNTIYF.

In its sample, this clonotype was seen a few times. The chain employs TRBV10-3 and TRBJ2-1; possible D gene TRBD2, 6 bases. V was clipped by 6 bases and J by 10 bases, with 19 bases between them. Germline loops: CDR1 ENHRY, CDR2 SYGVKD. This CDR3 has 14 residues. The CDR3 nucleotides read TGTGCCATCAGATCGACTAGTTCGGGCGAAGAGCAGTTCTTC. Amino acids: CAIRSTSSGEEQFF.

This chain joins TRBV7-9 and TRBJ1-1; D uncertain. The V gene lost 6 bases and the J gene lost 3 bases, with 5 bases spanning the gap. There are 11 residues in the CDR3. Germline V CDR1 and CDR2: SEHNR, FQNEAQ (reference sequence). The CDR3 is CASRRDTEAFF. The CDR3 DNA sequence: TGTGCCAGCAGACGGGACACTGAAGCTTTCTTT.

This chain joins TRBV20-1 and TRBJ2-3, with D uncertain. The CDR3 runs 11 residues. V gave up 6 bases and J gave up 3 bases, with 7 bases separating them. The germline V gene has CDR1 DFQATT and CDR2 SNEGSKA (reference sequence). CDR3 nucleotide sequence: TGCAGTGCGACCACTACAGATACGCAGTATTTT. Protein product: CSATTTDTQYF.